A selection of T cell receptor beta chains follows, all from one sample in a study of CD8 T cells in Susac syndrome. TCRdb re-called the immunoSEQ multiplex PCR reads through MiXCR, storing one row per CDR3 protein. Of around 200,000 distinct CDR3 sequences listed, about 94% are singletons. Sequencing was performed on CD4+ T cells from PBMCs. These TCRs come from a human donor with Susac syndrome. Both conserved end residues are part of each CDR3. A D gene is named only where the DNA matches it firmly. Clone size is shown for a subset of rows, as once, few, many or a class of expanded clone.

v_gene	j_gene	d_gene	abundance	CDR3nt	CDR3aa
TRBV5-4	TRBJ2-1	TRBD1	NA	TGTGCCAGCAGCCTGACAGGGGGCCAATACAATGAGCAGTTCTTC	CASSLTGGQYNEQFF
TRBV9	TRBJ1-2	NA	NA	TGTGCCAGCAGCGTAGAACTGGGGCCTACATATGGCTACACCTTC	CASSVELGPTYGYTF
TRBV12-5	TRBJ2-1	TRBD2	NA	TGTGCTAGTGGTCGACCGGGACTAGCGCTCAATGAGCAGTTCTTC	CASGRPGLALNEQFF
TRBV6-5	TRBJ1-6	NA	once	TGTGCCAGCAGTTACGGACTGCCGAATTCACCCCTCCACTTT	CASSYGLPNSPLHF
TRBV14	TRBJ1-6	TRBD1	NA	TGTGCCAGCAGCCAAGACCTGACAGGGCGGTCGGGTTCGGCCCTCCACTTT	CASSQDLTGRSGSALHF
TRBV5-1	TRBJ2-5	NA	NA	TGCGCCAGCAGCGGCACGAGCGTACCCCAAGAGACCCAGTACTTC	CASSGTSVPQETQYF
TRBV29-1	TRBJ2-5	TRBD1	NA	TGCAGCGTTTCAGGGGGCAACCAAGAGACCCAGTACTTC	CSVSGGNQETQYF
TRBV12-3/TRBV12-4	TRBJ1-5	NA	NA	TGTGCCCCTGATGGTCAGCCCCAGCATTTT	CAPDGQPQHF
TRBV6-2/TRBV6-3	TRBJ1-5	NA	NA	TGTGCCGGGCGGGGCCTCAATCAGCCCCAGCATTTT	CAGRGLNQPQHF
TRBV5-1	TRBJ2-7	NA	NA	TGCGCCAGCAGCTGGGGGGCAGGGGCAACCTACGAGCAGTACTTC	CASSWGAGATYEQYF
TRBV12-3/TRBV12-4	TRBJ2-7	NA	NA	TGTGCCAGCAGGAGAAGGACCTACGAGCAGTACTTC	CASRRRTYEQYF
TRBV29-1	TRBJ2-5	TRBD2	NA	TGCAGCGTGCCCGAGCCTGGCGGGGGGCTCCAAGAGACCCAGTACTTC	CSVPEPGGGLQETQYF
TRBV20-1	TRBJ1-1	NA	NA	TGCAGTGCTCTCCCGGGCCGGGGGGCACCAGAAGCTTTCTTT	CSALPGRGAPEAFF
TRBV19	TRBJ2-7	NA	NA	TGTGCCAGTAGTACGACTGCCTTATACGAGCAGTACTTC	CASSTTALYEQYF
TRBV20-1	TRBJ1-5	NA	NA	TGCACCCGGGCGGTCGGGGACGGTGGTCAGCCCCAGCATTTT	CTRAVGDGGQPQHF
TRBV7-2	TRBJ1-2	TRBD1	NA	TGTGCCAGCAGCTTTTTTGGGGACAGTTCCTATGGCTACACCTTC	CASSFFGDSSYGYTF
TRBV4-3	TRBJ2-3	TRBD1	NA	TGCGCCAGCAGCCAGGGACAGGCAAACACAGATACGCAGTATTTT	CASSQGQANTDTQYF
TRBV29-1	TRBJ1-1	NA	NA	TGCAGCGTTGAGACAGCCCTTAACACTGAAGCTTTCTTT	CSVETALNTEAFF
TRBV3-1	TRBJ2-7	TRBD1	NA	TGTGCCAGCAGCCCAAAGGACAGGGAAGGCGAGCAGTACTTC	CASSPKDREGEQYF
TRBV9	TRBJ1-1	TRBD1	NA	TGTGCCAGCAGCGTAGGCTTGGGACAGGGGATTTTTAGCACTGAAGCTTTCTTT	CASSVGLGQGIFSTEAFF
TRBV11-2	TRBJ2-5	TRBD1	NA	TGTGCCAGCAGGCTAACAGGGGGCGGCGAGACCCAGTACTTC	CASRLTGGGETQYF
TRBV5-1	TRBJ2-3	NA	NA	TGCGCCAGCAGCTTGAGCTCAGTGAGCACAGATACGCAGTATTTT	CASSLSSVSTDTQYF
TRBV24-1	TRBJ1-2	NA	NA	TGTGCCACCAGTGATTATGTGGGGGCCGGTGGCTACACCTTC	CATSDYVGAGGYTF
TRBV7-2	TRBJ2-1	TRBD2	NA	TGTGCCAGCAGCTTATATGGCGGGGGCTCCTACAATGAGCAGTTCTTC	CASSLYGGGSYNEQFF
TRBV7-3	TRBJ2-3	TRBD1	NA	TGTGCCAGCAGCGCACGACAGGGGCCAGATACGCAGTATTTT	CASSARQGPDTQYF
TRBV2	TRBJ2-4	TRBD2	NA	TGTGCCAGCAGTGTTAGCGGGGGGGCCGCGGCCAACATTCAGTACTTC	CASSVSGGAAANIQYF
TRBV20-1	TRBJ2-7	NA	NA	TGCAGTGCTATACCAGGGGGGAGCTCCTACGAGCAGTACTTC	CSAIPGGSSYEQYF
TRBV5-1	TRBJ1-2	NA	NA	TGCGCCAGCAGCTTGGAGGGTTCTAACTATGGCTACACCTTC	CASSLEGSNYGYTF
TRBV6-5	TRBJ2-2	TRBD1	NA	TGTGCCAGCAGTTACTCGGGACAGGGGGCCGGGGAGCTGTTTTTT	CASSYSGQGAGELFF
TRBV5-4	TRBJ1-1	TRBD1	NA	TGTGCCAGCAGCTTTGACAGGGTGGCTGAAGCTTTCTTT	CASSFDRVAEAFF
TRBV3-1	TRBJ2-5	NA	NA	TGTGCCAGCAGCCAAAGCCAAAGCCCAGAGACCCAGTACTTC	CASSQSQSPETQYF
TRBV4-2	TRBJ2-3	TRBD2	NA	TGTGCCAGCAGCTCCGCTCTGGGGGGGAGGGATACGCAGTATTTT	CASSSALGGRDTQYF
TRBV7-9	TRBJ2-7	NA	NA	TGTGCCAGCAGCAAGCGGACAGACTACGAGCAGTACTTC	CASSKRTDYEQYF
TRBV9	TRBJ2-3	NA	NA	TGTGCCAGCAGCGGGGAAGGGTACACAGATACGCAGTATTTT	CASSGEGYTDTQYF
TRBV30	TRBJ2-1	TRBD2	NA	TGTGCCTGGAGTCCCGGGACTAACAATGAGCAGTTCTTC	CAWSPGTNNEQFF
TRBV18	TRBJ2-1	TRBD1	once	TGTGCCAGCTCACCAACGCCAGGGGGCTCCTACAATGAGCAGTTCTTC	CASSPTPGGSYNEQFF
TRBV29-1	TRBJ2-5	TRBD2	once	TGCAGCGTTTTCCCCTCGACTAGCGGGGTGGGCGGCCAAGAGACCCAGTACTTC	CSVFPSTSGVGGQETQYF
TRBV7-9	TRBJ2-1	TRBD1	NA	TGTGCCAGCAGCCCCTACCGGCTCCGGGACAGGGTGTACAATGAGCAGTTCTTC	CASSPYRLRDRVYNEQFF
TRBV20-1	TRBJ2-1	TRBD2	once	TGCAGTGCCAAATCCCTGAGCGGGGGGCTGTACAATGAGCAGTTCTTC	CSAKSLSGGLYNEQFF